Listed below are T cell receptor beta chains from one sample, sequenced in a study of neurological immune-mediated disorders. From the 5' RACE reads, TCRdb called clonotypes with MiXCR, one entry per CDR3 protein. This table holds 65,000 to 80,000 distinct CDR3 sequences, 4.8% found once. Input material: PBMCs. These receptors originate from a woman in her seventies with multiple sclerosis. Both conserved end residues are part of each CDR3. Each record gives: V gene, J gene, D gene, clone size, CDR3 protein, CDR3 DNA. D genes are given only for firm matches. Clone size, where shown, is once, few, many, or a class for clones that have expanded.

TRBV3-1	TRBJ1-1	-	-	CASSQAGITEAFF	TGTGCCAGCAGCCAAGCGGGGATCACTGAAGCTTTCTTT
TRBV5-1	TRBJ2-3	TRBD2	many	CASSLRGSGKDTQYF	TGCGCCAGCAGCTTGCGAGGCAGCGGGAAGGATACGCAGTATTTT
TRBV7-3	TRBJ2-1	-	many	CASSLTIGSREQFF	TGTGCCAGCAGCTTAACGATAGGGAGTCGTGAGCAGTTCTTC
TRBV29-1	TRBJ1-1	TRBD1	many	CSVEGQGAGFTEAFF	TGCAGCGTTGAAGGACAGGGGGCTGGGTTTACTGAAGCTTTCTTT
TRBV6-5	TRBJ2-3	TRBD2	many	CASSYLAGVDTQYF	TGTGCCAGCAGTTACTTGGCGGGAGTAGATACGCAGTATTTT
TRBV3-1	TRBJ2-5	TRBD2	many	CASSQDHPSGRANQETQYF	TGTGCCAGCAGCCAAGATCACCCTAGCGGGAGGGCGAATCAAGAGACCCAGTACTTC
TRBV7-2	TRBJ2-7	-	few	CASSLPGYEQYF	TGTGCCAGCAGCCTCCCGGGATACGAGCAGTACTTC
TRBV7-9	TRBJ2-3	-	many	CASRFLGVTDTQYF	TGTGCCAGCAGGTTCCTAGGGGTGACAGATACGCAGTATTTT
TRBV20-1	TRBJ2-1	-	many	CSASRANEQFF	TGCAGTGCTAGTCGGGCGAATGAGCAGTTCTTC
TRBV20-1	TRBJ2-3	-	many	CSATRVGATDTQYF	TGCAGTGCTACCCGAGTCGGTGCCACAGATACGCAGTATTTT
TRBV15	TRBJ2-7	-	many	CATSRGDINEQYF	TGTGCCACCAGCAGGGGAGACATCAACGAGCAGTACTTC
TRBV20-1	TRBJ2-7	TRBD2	many	CSANVVGLAGTYEQYF	TGCAGTGCTAACGTCGTCGGACTAGCGGGAACCTACGAGCAGTACTTC
TRBV18	TRBJ2-1	TRBD1	many	CASSPGQGNNEQFF	TGTGCCAGCTCACCCGGACAGGGAAACAATGAGCAGTTCTTC
TRBV3-1	TRBJ2-1	TRBD1	many	CASSQDLGQGYNEQFF	TGTGCCAGCAGCCAAGATTTAGGACAGGGGTACAATGAGCAGTTCTTC
TRBV6-6	TRBJ2-7	TRBD1	-	CASKGTVPEQYF	TGTGCCAGCAAAGGGACAGTCCCCGAGCAGTACTTC
TRBV24-1	TRBJ2-5	-	many	CATSDPSDQETQYF	TGTGCCACCAGTGACCCCAGCGACCAAGAGACCCAGTACTTC
TRBV12-3/TRBV12-4	TRBJ2-2	-	few	CASSPRARTENTGELFF	TGTGCCAGCAGCCCCCGGGCCAGGACTGAGAACACCGGGGAGCTGTTTTTT
TRBV6-5	TRBJ2-1	TRBD1	many	CASSPPRTGGKGEQFF	TGTGCCAGCAGCCCCCCCCGGACAGGGGGGAAAGGTGAGCAGTTCTTC
TRBV4-1	TRBJ2-3	-	many	CASSQALLSGVSTDTQYF	TGCGCCAGCAGCCAAGCCCTTCTTAGCGGAGTCAGCACAGATACGCAGTATTTT
TRBV5-1	TRBJ1-1	-	many	CASSWGAGEAFF	TGCGCCAGCAGCTGGGGAGCCGGGGAAGCTTTCTTT
TRBV3-1	TRBJ2-1	-	many	CASSQLINEQFF	TGTGCCAGCAGCCAACTTATCAATGAGCAGTTCTTC
TRBV20-1	TRBJ2-1	TRBD1	many	CSASSRTGSFEQFF	TGCAGTGCTAGCTCCCGGACAGGTTCGTTCGAGCAGTTCTTC
TRBV27	TRBJ1-2	-	many	CASSSSGNGLYGYTF	TGTGCCAGCAGTAGCAGCGGCAATGGCCTCTATGGCTACACCTTC
TRBV5-1	TRBJ2-3	-	many	CASRTGSGTDTQYF	TGCGCCAGCAGAACAGGTTCAGGCACAGATACGCAGTATTTT
TRBV5-1	TRBJ2-2	TRBD1	many	CASRDRGYTGELFF	TGCGCCAGCAGGGACAGGGGGTACACCGGGGAGCTGTTTTTT
TRBV5-1	TRBJ1-4	TRBD1	many	CASSFQGADEKLFF	TGCGCCAGCAGTTTCCAGGGGGCGGATGAAAAACTGTTTTTT
TRBV9	TRBJ2-1	TRBD2	many	CASSLSPAGGPWEQFF	TGTGCCAGCAGCCTCTCGCCAGCGGGAGGGCCGTGGGAGCAGTTCTTC
TRBV7-9	TRBJ2-1	-	many	CASSQSAQNGIDEQFF	TGTGCCAGCAGCCAAAGTGCCCAAAATGGGATCGATGAGCAGTTCTTC
TRBV2	TRBJ2-1	-	many	CASGYRDGHNEQFF	TGTGCCAGCGGCTACCGGGACGGACACAATGAGCAGTTCTTC